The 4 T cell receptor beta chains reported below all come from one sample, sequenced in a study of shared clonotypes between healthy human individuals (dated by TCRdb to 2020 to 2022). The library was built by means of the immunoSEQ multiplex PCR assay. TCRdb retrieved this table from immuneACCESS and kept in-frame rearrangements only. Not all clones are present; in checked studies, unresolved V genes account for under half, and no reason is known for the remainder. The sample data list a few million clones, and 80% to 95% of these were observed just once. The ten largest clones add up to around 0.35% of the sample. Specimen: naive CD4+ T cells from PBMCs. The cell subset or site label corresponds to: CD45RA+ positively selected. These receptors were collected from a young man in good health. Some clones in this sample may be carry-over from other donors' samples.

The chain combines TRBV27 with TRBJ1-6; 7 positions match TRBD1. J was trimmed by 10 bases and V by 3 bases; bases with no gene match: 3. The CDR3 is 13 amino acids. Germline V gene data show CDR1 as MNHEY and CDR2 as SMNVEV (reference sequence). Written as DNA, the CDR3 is TGTGCCAGCAGTTTTCGGACAGGCTCACCCCTCCACTTT. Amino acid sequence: CASSFRTGSPLHF.

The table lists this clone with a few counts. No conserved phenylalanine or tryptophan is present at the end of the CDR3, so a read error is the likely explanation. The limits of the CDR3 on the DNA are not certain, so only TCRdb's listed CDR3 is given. This chain's CDR3 is CSASDTLLR. V gene TRBV20-1 combines with J gene TRBJ1-1; TRBD1, the table's D call, lacks a check against the DNA. The CDR3 totals 9 residues, both ends included. The germline gives CDR1 DFQATT, CDR2 SNEGSKA (reference sequence).

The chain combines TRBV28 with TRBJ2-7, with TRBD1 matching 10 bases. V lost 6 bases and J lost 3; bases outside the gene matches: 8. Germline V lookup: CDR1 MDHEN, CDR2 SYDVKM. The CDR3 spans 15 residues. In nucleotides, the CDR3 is TGTGCCAGCAGCCTAGACCGGGACAGGGGCTACGAGCAGTACTTC. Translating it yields CASSLDRDRGYEQYF.

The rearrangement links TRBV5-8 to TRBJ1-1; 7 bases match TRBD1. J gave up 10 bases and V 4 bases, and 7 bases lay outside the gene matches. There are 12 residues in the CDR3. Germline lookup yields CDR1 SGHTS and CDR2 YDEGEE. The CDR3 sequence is CASSLRTGRAFF. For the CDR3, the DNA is TGTGCCAGCAGCCTGCGGACAGGTCGAGCTTTCTTT. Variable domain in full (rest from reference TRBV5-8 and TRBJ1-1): EAGVTQSPTHLIKTRGQQATLRCSPISGHTSVYWYQQALGLGLQFLLWYDEGEERNRGNFPPRFSGRQFPNYSSELNVNALELEDSALYLCASSLRTGRAFFGQGTRLTVV.